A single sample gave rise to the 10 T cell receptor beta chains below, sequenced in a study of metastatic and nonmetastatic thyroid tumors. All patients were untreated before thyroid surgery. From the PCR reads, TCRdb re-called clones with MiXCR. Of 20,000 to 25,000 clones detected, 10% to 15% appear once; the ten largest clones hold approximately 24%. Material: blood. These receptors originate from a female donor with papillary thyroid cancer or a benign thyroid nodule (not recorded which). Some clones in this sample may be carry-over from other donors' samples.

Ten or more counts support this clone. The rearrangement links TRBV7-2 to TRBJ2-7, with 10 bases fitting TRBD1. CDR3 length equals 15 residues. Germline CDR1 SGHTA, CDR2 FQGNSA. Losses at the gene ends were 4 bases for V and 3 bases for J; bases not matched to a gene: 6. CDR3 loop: CASSSPDRGLYEQYF. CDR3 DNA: TGTGCCAGCAGCTCACCAGACAGGGGGCTCTACGAGCAGTACTTC.

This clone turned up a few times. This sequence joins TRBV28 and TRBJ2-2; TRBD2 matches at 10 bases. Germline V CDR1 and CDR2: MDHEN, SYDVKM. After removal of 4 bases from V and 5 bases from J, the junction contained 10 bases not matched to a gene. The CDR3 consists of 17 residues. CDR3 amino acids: CASSSNEGTSDTGELFF. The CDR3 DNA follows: TGTGCCAGCAGTTCCAATGAAGGGACTAGCGATACCGGGGAGCTGTTTTTT.

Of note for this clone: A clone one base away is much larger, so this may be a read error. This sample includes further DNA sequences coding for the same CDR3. CDR3 protein: CASSLDRETQYF. The DNA of the CDR3 is TGTGCTAGCAGCTTAGACAGAGAGACCCAGTACTTC. The chain links TRBV13 to TRBJ2-5; the D gene is possibly TRBD1 (5 bases). The CDR3 contains 12 residues. Looked up from germline, CDR1 is PRHDT and CDR2 is FYEKMQ (reference sequence).

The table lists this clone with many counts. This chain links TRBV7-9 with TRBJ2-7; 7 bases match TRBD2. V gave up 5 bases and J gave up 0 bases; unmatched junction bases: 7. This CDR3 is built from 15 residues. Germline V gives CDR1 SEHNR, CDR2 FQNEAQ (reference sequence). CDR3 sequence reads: CASSHSGGSSYEQYF. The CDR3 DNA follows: TGTGCCAGCAGCCACTCGGGGGGAAGCTCCTACGAGCAGTACTTC.

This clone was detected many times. For the CDR3, the DNA is TGTGCCAGCAGTTCGGGACATGGCGATTCCGGGGAGCTGTTTTTT. It codes for CASSSGHGDSGELFF. The chain uses TRBV6-1 and TRBJ2-2; perhaps TRBD1 as D (6 bases). CDR3 size: 15 residues. Trimming removed 5 bases at V and 6 bases at J, with 16 bases between. Per the germline V gene, CDR1 is MNHNS and CDR2 is SASEGT.

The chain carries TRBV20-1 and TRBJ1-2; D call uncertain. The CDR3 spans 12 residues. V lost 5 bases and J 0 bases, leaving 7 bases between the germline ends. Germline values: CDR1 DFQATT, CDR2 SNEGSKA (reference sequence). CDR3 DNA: TGCAGTGCTCCCCCCTCTAACTATGGCTACACCTTC. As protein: CSAPPSNYGYTF.

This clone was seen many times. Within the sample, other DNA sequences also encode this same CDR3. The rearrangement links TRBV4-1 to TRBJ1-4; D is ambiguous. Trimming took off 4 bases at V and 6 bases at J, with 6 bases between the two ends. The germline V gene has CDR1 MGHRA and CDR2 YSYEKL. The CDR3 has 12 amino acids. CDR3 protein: CASSLPYEKLFF. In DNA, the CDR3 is TGCGCCAGCAGCCTCCCGTATGAAAAACTGTTTTTT.

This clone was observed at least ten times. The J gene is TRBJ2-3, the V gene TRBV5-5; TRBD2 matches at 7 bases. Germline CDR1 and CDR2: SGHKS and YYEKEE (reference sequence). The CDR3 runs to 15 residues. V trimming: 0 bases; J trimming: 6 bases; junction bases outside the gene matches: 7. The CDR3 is CASSLVGGGWDTQYF. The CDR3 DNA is TGTGCCAGCAGCTTGGTCGGCGGGGGTTGGGATACGCAGTATTTT.

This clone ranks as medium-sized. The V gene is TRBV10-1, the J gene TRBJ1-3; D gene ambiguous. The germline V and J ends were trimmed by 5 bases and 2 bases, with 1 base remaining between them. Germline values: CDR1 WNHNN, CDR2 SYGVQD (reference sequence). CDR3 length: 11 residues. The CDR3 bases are TGCGCCAGCAGTACTGGAAACACCATATATTTT. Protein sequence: CASSTGNTIYF.

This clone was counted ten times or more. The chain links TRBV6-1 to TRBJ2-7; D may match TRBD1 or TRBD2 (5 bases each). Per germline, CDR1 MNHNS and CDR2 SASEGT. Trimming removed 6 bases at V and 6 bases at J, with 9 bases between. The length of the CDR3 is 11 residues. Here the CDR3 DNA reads TGTGCCAGCAGGAGGGGTGCCGAGCAGTACTTC. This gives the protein CASRRGAEQYF.